The 31 T cell receptor beta chains listed next were all sequenced from one sample in a study of long-term antiretroviral therapy in people with HIV. The assay, immunoSEQ v3.0, was run at survey level. Assay: immunoSEQ multiplex PCR; the TCRdb copy retains only in-frame clones and omits some. Seen here are approximately 12,000 clones, nearly 85% observed once, and the top ten hold 15% to 20%. Here the sequenced sample was unsorted PBMCs, taken 3.4 years after starting antiretroviral therapy. The origin of the receptors is a man aged 35 to 55 with HIV.

The count of this clone is one. CDR3 in amino acids: CSVGGTSGSPNEQFF. DNA of the CDR3: TGCAGCGTGGGGGGGACTAGCGGGTCCCCAAATGAGCAGTTCTTC. V is TRBV29-1 and J is TRBJ2-1; 12 bases are a match to TRBD2. From germline, CDR1 is SQVTM and CDR2 ANQGSEA. V dropped 6 bases and J dropped 7; count of bases not matched to a gene: 10. The CDR3 is made up of 15 amino acids.

This sequence joins TRBV29-1 and TRBJ1-2; D not certain. CDR1 is SQVTM and CDR2 is ANQGSEA in the germline V gene. Deletions cut 2 bases from V and 12 bases from J, with 13 bases between. The CDR3 is made up of 11 amino acids. CDR3 sequence: CSVESPGSHTF. The CDR3 DNA sequence: TGCAGCGTTGAATCTCCCGGATCGCACACCTTC. The full variable domain, in which reference TRBV29-1 and TRBJ1-2 provide the parts outside the CDR3, is SAVISQKPSRDICQRGTSLTIQCQVDSQVTMMFWYRQQPGQSLTLIATANQGSEATYESGFVIDKFPISRPNLTFSTLTVSNMSPEDSSIYLCSVESPGSHTFGSGTRLTVV.

The chain couples TRBV7-2 to TRBJ2-7; no firm D call. Germline assignment: CDR1 SGHTA and CDR2 FQGNSA. The ends were cut back, 5 bases at V and 0 bases at J, with 14 bases in the middle. This CDR3 is built from 15 residues. The CDR3 DNA follows: TGTGCCAGCAGCCACCTCTCGGGTAGCTCCTACGAGCAGTACTTC. Its translation: CASSHLSGSSYEQYF.

This clone appeared once. The chain uses TRBV5-1 and TRBJ2-7, with TRBD2 as a possible D gene (5 bases). Trimming took 0 bases from V and 3 from J, leaving 10 bases between them. This CDR3 comprises 14 residues. CDR1 and CDR2 (germline): SGHRS, YFSETQ. CDR3 protein: CASSLAEGDYEQYF. CDR3 DNA sequence: TGCGCCAGCAGCTTGGCCGAGGGAGACTACGAGCAGTACTTC.

J is TRBJ1-2 and V is TRBV29-1; the D gene is possibly TRBD1 (5 bases). This CDR3 is built from 14 residues. CDR1 is SQVTM and CDR2 is ANQGSEA in the germline V gene. Trimming shortened V by 7 bases and J by 4 bases, and 19 bases separated the two germline ends. CDR3 DNA: TGCAGCGGTGGAGACCTACAGGACGGCTATGGCTACACCTTC. Translated: CSGGDLQDGYGYTF.

This chain connects TRBV6-4 to TRBJ2-7; D is possibly TRBD2 (5 bases). The germline V gene has CDR1 MRHNA and CDR2 SNTAGT. With 6 bases removed from V and 3 bases from J, the gap between germline ends came to 18 bases. The CDR3 covers 15 residues. The CDR3 nucleotides are TGTGCCAGCAGAAATAGCGCCTTAGAGGGCTACGAGCAGTACTTC. Translating it yields CASRNSALEGYEQYF.

The gene calls are TRBV29-1 and TRBJ1-1; 7 bases agree with TRBD1. Germline assignment: CDR1 SQVTM and CDR2 ANQGSEA. This CDR3 is built from 16 residues. With V trimmed by 6 bases and J by 3 bases, 16 bases remained unmatched. CDR3 region: CSVRGYLGQKHTEAFF. DNA for the CDR3: TGCAGCGTCAGGGGGTATCTAGGACAAAAGCACACTGAAGCTTTCTTT.

J is TRBJ1-4 and V is TRBV29-1; TRBD1 matches 8 bases. CDR3 length: 12 residues. V dropped 6 bases and J dropped 6; count of bases not matched to a gene: 3. Germline values: CDR1 SQVTM, CDR2 ANQGSEA. CDR3 region: CSVNRGDEKLFF. CDR3 DNA sequence: TGCAGCGTAAACAGGGGGGATGAAAAACTGTTTTTT.

The chain employs TRBV28 and TRBJ1-5; D gene unclear. The germline V and J ends were trimmed by 2 bases and 0 bases, with 8 bases remaining between them. The CDR3 has 15 amino acids. Germline V gene data show CDR1 as MDHEN and CDR2 as SYDVKM. For the CDR3, the DNA is TGTGCCAGCAGTTTAATCCCGAATAGCAATCAGCCCCAGCATTTT. This encodes CASSLIPNSNQPQHF.

The chain recombines TRBV11-1 with TRBJ2-1, with TRBD2 matching over 8 bases. Germline-derived CDR1 and CDR2 are SGHAT and FQDESV (reference sequence). V trimming: 3 bases; J trimming: 14 bases; junction bases outside the gene matches: 9. The CDR3 has 13 amino acids. The CDR3 loop reads CASSFRERESEFF. CDR3 nucleotide sequence: TGTGCCAGCAGCTTTCGCGAGCGGGAGTCGGAGTTCTTC.

The chain has TRBV7-6 and TRBJ2-1; 8 positions match TRBD2. This CDR3 comprises 15 residues. Germline-derived CDR1 and CDR2 are SGHVS and FNYEAQ. Germline trimming cut 1 base from V and 10 bases from J; bases unmatched to any gene: 9. CDR3 residues: CASSLGAGEGGEQFF. The CDR3 DNA follows: TGTGCCAGCAGCTTAGGAGCGGGAGAGGGGGGGGAGCAGTTCTTC.

This clone was picked up one time. This chain connects TRBV27 to TRBJ2-1; possible D gene TRBD1, 5 bases. CDR1 is MNHEY, CDR2 SMNVEV, per germline (reference sequence). Deletions cut 2 bases from V and 4 bases from J, with 9 bases between. The CDR3 contains 14 residues. The CDR3 region has the DNA TGTGCCAGCAGTTTAAGGGGCAGGTACAATGAGCAGTTCTTC. Protein: CASSLRGRYNEQFF.

The chain uses TRBV7-7 and TRBJ2-5; D not certain. Trimming left V 4 bases short and J 8 bases short, with 20 bases between. Germline assignment: CDR1 SSHAT and CDR2 FNYEAQ (reference sequence). This CDR3 is built from 15 residues. The CDR3 DNA reads TGTGCCAGCAGCTATACAACCGGGCCCCAAGGAACCCAGTACTTC. Residues: CASSYTTGPQGTQYF.

The chain joins TRBV5-5 to TRBJ2-3; D possibly corresponds to TRBD1 (6 bases). CDR3 size: 14 residues. V lost 2 bases, J lost 4 bases, and 11 bases lay in between. CDR1 and CDR2 (germline): SGHKS, YYEKEE (reference sequence). CDR3 protein: CASSFGRGSDTQYF. CDR3 nucleotide sequence: TGTGCCAGCAGCTTTGGCAGGGGATCAGATACGCAGTATTTT. The complete variable domain, with remaining parts taken from reference TRBV5-5 and TRBJ2-3, reads DAGVTQSPTHLIKTRGQQVTLRCSPISGHKSVSWYQQVLGQGPQFIFQYYEKEERGRGNFPDRFSARQFPNYSSELNVNALLLGDSALYLCASSFGRGSDTQYFGPGTRLTVL.

The CDR3 loop is CASSPPGNTIYF. Here the CDR3 DNA reads TGTGCCAGCTCACCACCAGGAAACACCATATATTTT. This chain connects TRBV18 to TRBJ1-3; no definite D call. The CDR3 totals 12 residues. V lost 0 bases and J lost 4, with 1 base in between. Germline loops: CDR1 KGHSH, CDR2 LQKENI.

The rearrangement links TRBV30 to TRBJ1-1, with 9 bases identical to TRBD1. With 1 base clipped from V and 0 bases from J, the junction kept 3 bases outside the gene matches. Germline V gives CDR1 GTSNPN, CDR2 SVGIG (reference sequence). This CDR3 has 15 amino acids. The CDR3 loop reads CAWSAGQGLNTEAFF. CDR3 nucleotide sequence: TGTGCCTGGAGTGCAGGACAGGGGTTGAACACTGAAGCTTTCTTT.

The genes are TRBV28 and TRBJ2-7; a weak D match, TRBD2 (6 bases). Trimming removed 5 bases from V and 12 bases from J, with 23 bases in between. Germline V CDR1 and CDR2: MDHEN, SYDVKM. The CDR3 spans 14 residues. For the CDR3, the DNA is TGTGCCAGCAGTAACCTAATGGGGGGTGGGAAGGTGTACTTC. Protein product: CASSNLMGGGKVYF.

The CDR3 sequence is CASSYRVSYEQYF. CDR3 in DNA: TGTGCCAGCAGTTATCGGGTCTCCTACGAGCAGTACTTC. The chain employs TRBV28 and TRBJ2-7; D is uncertain. Germline CDR1 MDHEN, CDR2 SYDVKM. Trimming removed 4 bases from V and 0 bases from J, with 7 bases in between. There are 13 residues in the CDR3.

The gene calls are TRBV29-1 and TRBJ1-2, with D unresolved. The germline V gene has CDR1 SQVTM and CDR2 ANQGSEA. This CDR3 has 12 amino acids. V was pared by 4 bases and J by 7 bases, with 13 bases between. The DNA of the CDR3 is TGCAGCGTTGCGGGTCTCCGGACTGGCTACACCTTC. Protein product: CSVAGLRTGYTF.

The chain is built from TRBV7-2 and TRBJ2-1; 13 bases match TRBD2. V trimming: 1 base; J trimming: 7 bases; junction bases outside the gene matches: 4. The CDR3 extends over 16 amino acids. Germline loops: CDR1 SGHTA, CDR2 FQGNSA. CDR3 sequence reads: CASSLEGLAGKNEQFF. Here the CDR3 DNA reads TGTGCCAGCAGCTTAGAGGGACTAGCGGGAAAGAATGAGCAGTTCTTC.

The chain employs TRBV20-1 and TRBJ1-5; no clear D. The CDR3 length is 11 residues. CDR1 and CDR2 (germline): DFQATT, SNEGSKA (reference sequence). Trimming cost V 6 bases and J 7 bases, with 10 bases left between them. The CDR3: CSAISAQPQHF. For the CDR3, the DNA is TGCAGTGCCATCAGCGCGCAGCCCCAGCATTTT.

J is TRBJ2-5 and V is TRBV7-2, with TRBD2 as a possible D gene (6 bases). The V gene lost 1 base and the J gene lost 5 bases, with 17 bases spanning the gap. CDR1 is SGHTA, CDR2 FQGNSA, per germline. The CDR3 length is 16 residues. CDR3 loop: CASSLDTGASGETQYF. In DNA form, the CDR3 reads TGTGCCAGCAGCTTAGATACGGGAGCCTCTGGGGAGACCCAGTACTTC. The full variable domain, its missing parts supplied by reference TRBV7-2 and TRBJ2-5, is GAGVSQSPSNKVTEKGKDVELRCDPISGHTALYWYRQSLGQGLEFLIYFQGNSAPDKSGLPSDRFSAERTGGSVSTLTIQRTQQEDSAVYLCASSLDTGASGETQYFGPGTRLLVL.

This clone was observed a few times. J is TRBJ2-7 and V is TRBV7-2, with a tentative D call TRBD1 (6 bases). CDR3 length: 15 amino acids. The V gene lost 4 bases and the J gene lost 2 bases, with 15 bases spanning the gap. Per the germline V gene, CDR1 is SGHTA and CDR2 is FQGNSA. The CDR3 protein is CASSSGTPTTYEQYF. In nucleotides, the CDR3 is TGTGCCAGCAGCTCGGGGACACCCACAACCTACGAGCAGTACTTC.

The rearrangement joins TRBV10-2 to TRBJ2-2; 11 nucleotides line up with TRBD2. Germline V lookup: CDR1 WSHSY, CDR2 SAAADI. The CDR3 is made up of 18 amino acids. J lost 3 bases, V lost 7 bases, and 13 bases had no gene match. In DNA form, the CDR3 reads TGCGCCAGCATCAGGGAACTAGCGGGAGTTGGAGACACCGGGGAGCTGTTTTTT. This sequence encodes CASIRELAGVGDTGELFF.

By share, this clone counts as medium-sized. This chain uses TRBV25-1 with TRBJ2-7, with 9 bases lining up with TRBD2. CDR3 length: 16 residues. V lost 3 bases to trimming and J lost 5 bases; unmatched junction nucleotides: 11. Germline V CDR1 and CDR2: MGHDK, SYGVNS. DNA for the CDR3: TGTGCCAGCAGTGATCGTCCGGGACTAGCTTTTGACGAGCAGTACTTC. Residues: CASSDRPGLAFDEQYF.

This chain links TRBV28 with TRBJ2-2; possibly TRBD1 or TRBD2 for D (5 bases each). The length of the CDR3 is 15 residues. V was cut by 7 bases and J by 3 bases, with 15 bases left in between. Per germline, CDR1 MDHEN and CDR2 SYDVKM. The CDR3 sequence is CASILRDGYTGELFF. CDR3 sequence (DNA): TGTGCCAGCATACTCCGGGACGGATACACCGGGGAGCTGTTTTTT.

The rearrangement links TRBV7-2 to TRBJ1-4; 9 bases are a match to TRBD1. Germline CDR1 is SGHTA and CDR2 is FQGNSA. With V trimmed by 5 bases and J by 8 bases, 6 bases remained unmatched. This CDR3 contains 14 residues. The DNA for the CDR3 is TGTGCCAGCAGCCGGATAGGGACAGGGGAAAAACTGTTTTTT. Its protein is CASSRIGTGEKLFF.

This rearrangement joins TRBV4-2 to TRBJ1-1, with D possibly being TRBD1 (5 bases). Trimming took 4 bases from V and 0 from J, leaving 15 bases between them. Germline values: CDR1 LGHNA, CDR2 YNFKEQ. This CDR3 has 16 amino acids. The CDR3 region is CASSPSVDRMNTEAFF. The CDR3 region has the DNA TGTGCCAGCAGCCCATCAGTAGACAGAATGAACACTGAAGCTTTCTTT.

CDR3 bases: TGTGCCAGCAGTCTAGGACAGGTGAACACCGGGGAGCTGTTTTTT. This sequence encodes CASSLGQVNTGELFF. J is TRBJ2-2 and V is TRBV7-2, with TRBD1 matching 7 bases. The germline V gene has CDR1 SGHTA and CDR2 FQGNSA. The CDR3 covers 15 residues. Germline trimming cut 6 bases from V and 1 base from J; bases unmatched to any gene: 5.

Points on this clone: Relative to the germline gene, one junction end is altered; a read error may explain this. This sample includes further DNA sequences coding for the same CDR3. This chain joins TRBV5-3 and TRBJ2-3; 9 bases align to TRBD2. TRBV5-3 is recorded as an ORF, its role being uncertain. The CDR3 loop spans 17 amino acids. This chain's CDR3 is CARSPGVLAGEGDTQYF. CDR3 in DNA: TGTGCTAGAAGCCCTGGGGTCTTAGCGGGAGAAGGAGATACGCAGTATTTT.

This rearrangement joins TRBV28 to TRBJ2-5; D unresolved. There are 13 residues in the CDR3. Germline-derived CDR1 and CDR2 are MDHEN and SYDVKM. The V end lost 5 bases, the J end lost 1 base, and 8 bases lay between the germline ends. Written as DNA, the CDR3 is TGTGCCAGCAGTCCAGGTTTCCAAGAGACCCAGTACTTC. Translation: CASSPGFQETQYF.